This TCR beta chain originates from a study of blood T cell repertoires in COVID-19. The method was immunoSEQ multiplex PCR; TCRdb's version includes in-frame clones alone and lacks a portion of them. The sample includes around 170,000 clones, about four fifths seen only once; the top ten take approximately 6.1%. This receptor was obtained from a woman in her thirties or forties with acute or convalescent COVID-19. The sample consisted of peripheral blood.

The CDR3 DNA reads TGTGCCAGCAGCTTGGACAGGGGCGTCGGAGAGACGTGGGGCTACACCTTC. Protein product: CASSLDRGVGETWGYTF. The genes are TRBV7-9 and TRBJ1-2; 9 bases agree with TRBD1. Germline CDR1 and CDR2: SEHNR and FQNEAQ (reference sequence). V was pared by 3 bases and J by 8 bases, with 16 bases of the junction left unmatched. The CDR3 runs 17 residues.